A single sample gave rise to the 14 T cell receptor beta chains below, sequenced in a study of T-cell reconstitution after alpha-beta-depleted transplantation in children. TCRbeta library preparation incorporated unique molecular identifiers. One entry per CDR3 protein, called by TCRdb with MiXCR from the PCR reads. The sample records about 830,000 distinct CDR3 sequences, roughly 15% being singletons. The sequencing here drew on PBMCs, mostly from graft donor cells, taken 360 days after TCRalphabeta/CD19-depleted stem cell transplant. All receptors derive from a male patient between 5 and 17 years old who had a stem cell transplant for acute lymphoblastic leukemia, so the T cells may come from the graft donor.

The chain carries TRBV20-1 and TRBJ2-5, with TRBD2 identical over 14 bases. The CDR3 covers 17 residues. Trimming took 4 bases from V and 4 from J; bases not matched to a gene: 11. CDR1 is DFQATT, CDR2 SNEGSKA, per germline (reference sequence). This CDR3 reads CSAKSGTSGRTGETQYF. CDR3 DNA sequence: TGCAGTGCTAAATCCGGGACTAGCGGGAGAACCGGAGAGACCCAGTACTTC.

This clonotype was detected a few times. The rearrangement uses TRBV12-3 or TRBV12-4 and TRBJ1-4; D ambiguous. Trimming took 7 bases from V and 0 from J, leaving 6 bases between them. The length of the CDR3 is 13 residues. The CDR3 nucleotides read TGTGCCAGCACCCTGCCAACTAATGAAAAACTGTTTTTT. Encoded protein: CASTLPTNEKLFF.

The chain combines TRBV7-9 with TRBJ2-1; TRBD1 agrees at 11 bases. J lost 9 bases, V lost 5 bases, and 6 bases had no gene match. Germline V gene sequence: CDR1 SEHNR, CDR2 FQNEAQ (reference sequence). The CDR3 is made up of 14 amino acids. This CDR3 reads CASSPDRGPCEQFF. The DNA of the CDR3 is TGTGCCAGCAGCCCGGACAGGGGGCCGTGTGAGCAGTTCTTC.

This clonotype was picked up a small number of times. The chain recombines TRBV29-1 with TRBJ1-2; no firm D call. The CDR3 loop spans 13 amino acids. Germline V gene lookup returns CDR1 SQVTM and CDR2 ANQGSEA. Trimming cost V 0 bases and J 1 base, with 6 bases left between them. CDR3 in DNA: TGCAGCGTTGAAGAGGTTAATAACTATGGCTACACCTTC. Translation: CSVEEVNNYGYTF.

This clonotype was picked up a small number of times. J is TRBJ2-2 and V is TRBV15; 7 nucleotides agree with TRBD1. This CDR3 is 15 amino acids long. Germline CDR1 LNHNV, CDR2 YYDKDF (reference sequence). J gave up 5 bases and V 1 base, and 4 bases lay outside the gene matches. The DNA for the CDR3 is TGTGCCACCAGCAGAGCGTCGACAGGGACCGGGGAGCTGTTTTTT. Translating it yields CATSRASTGTGELFF. The whole variable domain, remainder taken from reference TRBV15 and TRBJ2-2, is DAMVIQNPRYQVTQFGKPVTLSCSQTLNHNVMYWYQQKSSQAPKLLFHYYDKDFNNEADTPDNFQSRRPNTSFCFLDIRSPGLGDTAMYLCATSRASTGTGELFFGEGSRLTVL.

The table lists this clonotype with many counts. The V gene is TRBV29-1, the J gene TRBJ2-2; TRBD1 agrees at 8 bases. Germline V gene data show CDR1 as SQVTM and CDR2 as ANQGSEA. CDR3 length equals 16 residues. The J segment lost 4 bases and the V segment lost 6 bases, leaving 13 bases of the junction unmatched. The CDR3 DNA follows: TGCAGCGTAACAAGACAGGGGAGGACCCTCACCGGGGAGCTGTTTTTT. Translating it yields CSVTRQGRTLTGELFF.

V gene TRBV29-1 combines with J gene TRBJ1-2; D not resolved. The CDR3 extends over 14 amino acids. CDR1 and CDR2 (germline): SQVTM, ANQGSEA. The V and J ends lost 2 bases and 0 bases respectively, with 10 bases between them. Here the CDR3 DNA reads TGCAGCGTTGAAAGGATCGGATCTAACTATGGCTACACCTTC. Protein sequence: CSVERIGSNYGYTF.

The chain recombines TRBV4-1 with TRBJ2-1; the D is unclear. CDR3 length: 14 amino acids. Germline CDR1 and CDR2: MGHRA and YSYEKL. Trimming shortened V by 1 base and J by 12 bases, and 16 bases separated the two germline ends. The CDR3 region is CASSQAHTGDMQFF. The CDR3 region has the DNA TGCGCCAGCAGCCAAGCCCATACGGGTGATATGCAGTTCTTC.

The rearrangement uses TRBV18 and TRBJ2-1, with D perhaps TRBD2 (6 bases). Trimming pared 4 bases from V and 0 bases from J, leaving 13 bases between. The CDR3 has 16 residues. Germline V lookup: CDR1 KGHSH, CDR2 LQKENI. The CDR3: CASSRNRGSSYNEQFF. The CDR3 region has the DNA TGTGCCAGCTCACGGAACCGGGGGAGCTCCTACAATGAGCAGTTCTTC.

This clonotype was recorded a few times. The chain combines TRBV3-1 with TRBJ2-7; 7 bases line up with TRBD2. The V gene's germline CDR1 is LGHDT and CDR2 YNNKEL (reference sequence). The CDR3 is made up of 15 amino acids. After removal of 0 bases from V and 9 bases from J, the junction contained 11 bases not matched to a gene. This CDR3 reads CASSQEPYVREGQYF. The DNA of the CDR3 is TGTGCCAGCAGCCAAGAACCTTACGTAAGGGAGGGGCAGTACTTC.

The chain carries TRBV7-8 and TRBJ2-2, with D tentatively TRBD1 or TRBD2 (5 bases each). This CDR3 is 16 amino acids long. Germline values: CDR1 SGHVS, CDR2 FQNEAQ. The V end lost 2 bases, the J end lost 1 base, and 11 bases lay between the germline ends. The CDR3 sequence: CASSLILGENTGELFF. The CDR3 DNA reads as TGTGCCAGCAGCTTAATTTTGGGGGAGAACACCGGGGAGCTGTTTTTT.

V usage is TRBV5-1 and J usage is TRBJ2-1, with unresolved D. V dropped 1 base and J dropped 5 bases, with 13 bases sitting between them. Germline-derived CDR1 and CDR2 are SGHRS and YFSETQ. The CDR3 is 15 residues long. CDR3 sequence: CASSLIYRVHNEQFF. The CDR3 DNA follows: TGCGCCAGCAGCTTGATATACCGGGTCCACAATGAGCAGTTCTTC.

This chain links TRBV7-8 with TRBJ1-2, with D possibly being TRBD1 (5 bases). Germline CDR1 SGHVS, CDR2 FQNEAQ. The CDR3 contains 13 residues. Trimming removed 8 bases from V and 6 bases from J, with 16 bases in between. The CDR3 sequence: CASLGGSLNGYTF. The CDR3 coding sequence is TGTGCCAGCTTGGGGGGTTCTTTGAATGGCTACACCTTC.

The sample holds many counts of this clonotype. V and J are TRBV7-9 and TRBJ1-1; TRBD1 matches at 8 bases. The ends lost 2 bases at V and 11 bases at J; junction bases unmatched: 4. The CDR3 loop spans 12 amino acids. The V gene's germline CDR1 is SEHNR and CDR2 FQNEAQ (reference sequence). DNA of the CDR3: TGTGCCAGCAGCTTACAGGGGGCGCGTGCTTTCTTT. Residues: CASSLQGARAFF.